These 21 T cell receptor beta chains came from one sample sequenced in a study of CD8+CD57+ T cells in acquired aplastic anemia. Patients included in sequencing had previously demonstrated CD8+CD57+ cell expansion by flow cytometry. For CDR3 and TCR beta VDJ profiling, genomic DNA was the template used. TCRdb used MiXCR to reprocess the reads, holding one entry per CDR3 protein. Of about 160,000 distinct CDR3 sequences listed, about 70% were seen once; the top ten hold about 50%. Sequenced material: sorted CD4+, CD8+, or CD8+CD57+ T cells (not recorded which) from PBMCs. These receptor sequences come from a human donor with aplastic anemia.

This clonotype was found once. The chain carries TRBV24-1 and TRBJ2-7, with TRBD2 as a possible D gene (5 bases). CDR1 is KGHDR and CDR2 is SFDVKD in the germline V gene. V was pared by 5 bases and J by 6 bases, with 7 bases between. The CDR3 runs 11 residues. CDR3 bases: TGTGCCACCAGTGTTCGGGGCGAGCAGTACTTC. Translation: CATSVRGEQYF.

The sample holds a few counts of this clonotype. The gene calls are TRBV7-8 and TRBJ1-3, with a weak D call TRBD1 (6 bases). V was pared by 0 bases and J by 2 bases, with 11 bases between. CDR1 is SGHVS, CDR2 FQNEAQ, per germline. The CDR3 covers 16 residues. This CDR3 is CASSLAAGQPGNTIYF. DNA for the CDR3: TGTGCCAGCAGCTTAGCGGCCGGACAGCCTGGAAACACCATATATTTT.

The chain has TRBV19 and TRBJ2-2, with TRBD1 as a possible D gene (6 bases). From germline, CDR1 is LNHDA and CDR2 SQIVND (reference sequence). This CDR3 contains 13 residues. V shed 3 bases and J shed 7 bases, with 9 bases lying between them. The CDR3 spells CASSMDRGGELFF. CDR3 bases: TGTGCCAGTAGTATGGACAGAGGCGGGGAGCTGTTTTTT.

This clonotype occurred a few times. The chain carries TRBV4-1 and TRBJ2-1, with 9 bases lining up with TRBD2. Looked up from germline, CDR1 is MGHRA and CDR2 is YSYEKL. The CDR3 is 17 amino acids. Trimming removed 3 bases from V and 1 base from J; junction bases left unmatched: 7. In DNA, the CDR3 is TGCGCCAGCAGCCAGGAGACTAGCGGACATTCCTACAATGAGCAGTTCTTC. It codes for CASSQETSGHSYNEQFF.

This chain links TRBV19 with TRBJ2-7; D unresolved. The CDR3 runs 13 residues. Per germline, CDR1 LNHDA and CDR2 SQIVND (reference sequence). The V end was cut by 0 bases, the J end by 2 bases, with 5 bases between. The CDR3 bases are TGTGCCAGTAGTATAGACCAGGCCTACGAGCAGTACTTC. Its translation is CASSIDQAYEQYF.

A note on this clonotype: The DNA is left out, because the CDR3 cannot be placed on it with certainty; the CDR3 is given as TCRdb lists it. The J gene is TRBJ1-3, the V gene TRBV24-1. Looked up from germline, CDR1 is KGHDR and CDR2 is SFDVKD. The CDR3 is made up of 21 amino acids, end residues included. The CDR3 reads CATSDGTSALRAVLRAGSLYF.

J is TRBJ1-2 and V is TRBV5-1; 10 bases match TRBD1. Germline V gene sequence: CDR1 SGHRS, CDR2 YFSETQ. The V gene end was trimmed by 4 bases and the J gene end by 0 bases; junction bases not matched to a gene: 6. This CDR3 has 16 residues. CDR3: CASSPDRGGANYGYTF. CDR3 coding DNA: TGCGCCAGCAGCCCGGACAGGGGGGGAGCTAACTATGGCTACACCTTC.

This clonotype was counted only a few times. The chain employs TRBV20-1 and TRBJ1-6; D ambiguous. V lost 6 bases, J lost 9 bases, and 12 bases lay in between. Germline V gene lookup returns CDR1 DFQATT and CDR2 SNEGSKA (reference sequence). The CDR3 extends over 12 amino acids. The CDR3 here is CSAAVGSSPLHF. The CDR3, as DNA: TGCAGTGCGGCAGTTGGATCTTCACCCCTCCACTTT.

The V and J genes are TRBV25-1 and TRBJ2-4, with 8 positions matching TRBD1. The CDR3 is made up of 16 amino acids. CDR1 and CDR2 (germline): MGHDK, SYGVNS. The J segment lost 3 bases and the V segment lost 4 bases, leaving 8 bases of the junction unmatched. In nucleotides, the CDR3 is TGTGCCAGCAGTGGGCACACAGGGGGAGGCAAAAACATTCAGTACTTC. It specifies CASSGHTGGGKNIQYF.

V gene TRBV7-6 combines with J gene TRBJ1-4, with no clear D. V lost 5 bases to trimming and J lost 4 bases, with 8 bases between them. The CDR3 loop spans 13 amino acids. Per the germline V gene, CDR1 is SGHVS and CDR2 is FNYEAQ. The CDR3 protein is CASSNRINEKLFF. DNA for the CDR3: TGTGCCAGCAGCAACAGAATTAATGAAAAACTGTTTTTT.

This clonotype was recorded once. The chain links TRBV5-1 to TRBJ2-1; D is perhaps TRBD1 (5 bases). Trimming removed 4 bases from V and 1 base from J, with 12 bases in between. The CDR3 has 15 amino acids. Germline V gene lookup returns CDR1 SGHRS and CDR2 YFSETQ. CDR3 DNA sequence: TGCGCCAGCAGCCAAGGACACCTATCCTACAATGAGCAGTTCTTC. Translation: CASSQGHLSYNEQFF.

This chain joins TRBV5-1 and TRBJ2-3; 7 bases map to TRBD1. The CDR3 spans 15 residues. V gave up 2 bases and J gave up 3 bases; unmatched junction bases: 6. Germline-derived CDR1 and CDR2 are SGHRS and YFSETQ. CDR3 nucleotide sequence: TGCGCCAGCAGCTTAGGGGGCCGATCGACAGATACGCAGTATTTT. Its translation is CASSLGGRSTDTQYF.

The chain joins TRBV7-8 to TRBJ2-5; D is undetermined. The CDR3 is made up of 14 amino acids. With 0 bases removed from V and 2 bases from J, the gap between germline ends came to 7 bases. Germline CDR1 and CDR2: SGHVS and FQNEAQ. CDR3 coding DNA: TGTGCCAGCAGCTTAGCGGAACCTCAAGAGACCCAGTACTTC. It encodes CASSLAEPQETQYF.

This clonotype was found a few times. The CDR3 protein is CASSERDRATNEKLFF. The DNA for the CDR3 is TGTGCCAGCAGTGAGAGGGACAGGGCAACTAATGAAAAACTGTTTTTT. The chain couples TRBV6-1 to TRBJ1-4; 9 bases line up with TRBD1. CDR1 MNHNS and CDR2 SASEGT come from the germline V gene. The CDR3 is made up of 16 amino acids. The V gene end was trimmed by 3 bases and the J gene end by 0 bases; junction bases not matched to a gene: 2.

V and J are TRBV2 and TRBJ2-5; D is possibly TRBD1 (6 bases). Trimming pared 4 bases from V and 6 bases from J, leaving 15 bases between. The CDR3 consists of 14 residues. Germline lookup yields CDR1 SNHLY and CDR2 FYNNEI. The DNA for the CDR3 is TGTGCCAGCAGTGGCCAGGGGACCTTGAAGACCCAGTACTTC. It yields the protein CASSGQGTLKTQYF.

This chain connects TRBV5-1 to TRBJ1-1; weak D call: TRBD1 (6 bases). This CDR3 spans 14 amino acids. Per germline, CDR1 SGHRS and CDR2 YFSETQ. Between the trimmed V and J ends, which lost 2 bases and 5 bases, there was a span of 13 bases. The CDR3, as DNA: TGCGCCAGCAGCTTCCGGGGGGCGACAACTGAAGCTTTCTTT. Amino acid sequence: CASSFRGATTEAFF.

This clonotype was observed many times. V and J are TRBV6-5 and TRBJ2-7; TRBD2 matches at 8 bases. There are 14 residues in the CDR3. V shed 8 bases and J 2 bases; nucleotides not matched to a gene: 8. CDR1 is MNHEY, CDR2 SVGAGI, per germline. The CDR3 loop is CASLAREGPYEQYF. CDR3 nucleotide sequence: TGTGCCAGCTTAGCCCGGGAGGGACCCTACGAGCAGTACTTC.

The V and J genes are TRBV11-3 and TRBJ2-3, with D maybe TRBD1 (5 bases). Germline CDR1 reads SGHNT; CDR2 reads YENEEA. The length of the CDR3 is 12 residues. V was clipped by 5 bases and J by 5 bases, with 8 bases between them. The CDR3 sequence: CASSQQVDTQYF. In DNA, the CDR3 is TGTGCCAGCAGCCAACAGGTAGATACGCAGTATTTT.

Worth noting for this clonotype: A read error may account for a junction end that differs from germline. The V call is TRBV10-3, the J call TRBJ2-5; TRBD2 aligns across 7 bases. The CDR3 is made up of 13 amino acids. Germline CDR1 ENHRY, CDR2 SYGVKD. CDR3 protein: CASSRGLGGTRYF. In nucleotides, the CDR3 is TGTGCCAGCAGTCGAGGACTAGGAGGGACCCGGTACTTC.

V is TRBV20-1 and J is TRBJ2-2; 7 bases align to TRBD1. The CDR3 is 14 amino acids. Germline V gene sequence: CDR1 DFQATT, CDR2 SNEGSKA (reference sequence). The ends lost 4 bases at V and 2 bases at J; junction bases unmatched: 4. This CDR3 is CSATGTENTGELFF. CDR3 nucleotide sequence: TGCAGTGCTACCGGGACAGAAAACACCGGGGAGCTGTTTTTT.

The chain combines TRBV24-1 with TRBJ2-1; D might be TRBD2 (6 bases). V was trimmed by 7 bases and J by 0 bases, leaving 18 bases between them. The CDR3 covers 17 residues. Germline CDR1 KGHDR, CDR2 SFDVKD. The DNA of the CDR3 is TGTGCCACCAGCGATCCAAGACCGACTAGCTCCTACAATGAGCAGTTCTTC. This sequence encodes CATSDPRPTSSYNEQFF.